The TCR beta chain described here comes from a study of OX40 agonist ivuxolimab in advanced cancers. Overall study context: It was ivuxolimab, an agonistic anti-OX40 (CD134) antibody, that patients were treated with. Three patients had partial responses: one hepatocellular carcinoma, two cutaneous melanoma.

The CDR3 length is 14 residues. The germline V and J ends were trimmed by 1 base and 1 base, with 5 bases remaining between them. Germline V CDR1 and CDR2: MDHEN, SYDVKM. Clones were sequenced by immunoSEQ multiplex PCR, and TCRdb holds only the in-frame ones, with some missing. The sample lists about 72,000 clones, roughly nine tenths occurring once. The V and J genes are TRBV28 and TRBJ1-5; D unclear. This TCR came from an adult with an advanced solid tumor such as melanoma, head and neck, liver or kidney cancer. Sample: CD4+ or CD8+ T cells sorted from blood, taken in a trial of the OX40 agonist ivuxolimab. CDR3 coding DNA: TGTGCCAGCAGTTTATCGTTCAGCAATCAGCCCCAGCATTTT. It yields the protein CASSLSFSNQPQHF.